The rows below give T cell receptor beta chains drawn from one sample of a study of regulatory T cells in long-lasting Graves disease. TCRdb recomputed calls from the multiplex PCR reads with MiXCR, one row per CDR3 protein. The data hold approximately 540,000 distinct CDR3 sequences, with approximately 12% observed a single time. These same data were also listed under a study on T cells in Graves' hyperthyroidism and ophthalmopathy.

The sample in question was peripheral blood mononuclear cells (PBMCs), obtained at new diagnosis, from a patient treated with antithyroid drugs. The receptors were gathered from a woman aged 25 to 39 with Graves disease. CDR3s include the opening cysteine and the closing phenylalanine or tryptophan.

V: TRBV5-1
J: TRBJ2-5
CDR3: CASSFSRTSGRPETQYF

V: TRBV4-3
J: TRBJ2-7
CDR3: CASSQDLTAHNSYEQYF

V: TRBV20-1
J: TRBJ2-5
CDR3: CSAISGRARETQYF

V: TRBV29-1
J: TRBJ1-2
CDR3: CSGTEGNYGYTF

V: TRBV29-1
J: TRBJ2-7
CDR3: CSVDQAGETYEQYF

V: TRBV28
J: TRBJ2-3
CDR3: CASSADPLFRLETSTDTQYF

V: TRBV7-3
J: TRBJ2-7
CDR3: CASSPGPFYEQYF

V: TRBV6-2/TRBV6-3
J: TRBJ1-4
CDR3: CASSYLAPGQGNEKLFF

V: TRBV2
J: TRBJ1-1
CDR3: CASRVMGRNTEAFF

V: TRBV29-1
J: TRBJ2-3
CDR3: CSVEITASTDTQYF

V: TRBV12-3/TRBV12-4
J: TRBJ2-1
CDR3: CASSFEGLAGTKFF

V: TRBV10-3
J: TRBJ2-3
CDR3: CAISEPAKSTDTQYF

V: TRBV7-2
J: TRBJ2-7
CDR3: CASGLKGTGTYEQYF

V: TRBV20-1
J: TRBJ2-2
CDR3: CSASRAGRAATGELFF

V: TRBV2
J: TRBJ1-4
CDR3: CASSDWDRANEKLFF

V: TRBV24-1
J: TRBJ2-7
CDR3: CATSDFGTENNEQYF

V: TRBV16
J: TRBJ1-1
CDR3: CASSQSVANTEAFF

V: TRBV7-2
J: TRBJ2-1
CDR3: CASSPNLAGGYNEQFF

V: TRBV20-1
J: TRBJ1-1
CDR3: CSASRDMNTEAFF

V: TRBV10-2
J: TRBJ2-5
CDR3: CASSELGTVQETQYF

V: TRBV3-1
J: TRBJ1-2
CDR3: CASSQPTGKDGYTF

V: TRBV18
J: TRBJ2-2
CDR3: CASSPATGNTGELFF

V: TRBV14
J: TRBJ2-3
CDR3: CASSQVGVGTDTQYF

V: TRBV6-5
J: TRBJ2-7
CDR3: CASSYGLAGDYDEQYF

V: TRBV24-1
J: TRBJ1-5
CDR3: CATSDGRVYGQPQHF

V: TRBV4-3
J: TRBJ2-1
CDR3: CASSQVAVTYNEQFF

V: TRBV30
J: TRBJ2-1
CDR3: CAWNRAFNEQFF

V: TRBV18
J: TRBJ1-3
CDR3: CASSGTASGNTIYF

V: TRBV7-2
J: TRBJ1-1
CDR3: CASSSHTGTEAFF

V: TRBV28
J: TRBJ2-7
CDR3: CASSSPGLVNREQYF

V: TRBV27
J: TRBJ2-7
CDR3: CASSTLGGTGDEQYF

V: TRBV29-1
J: TRBJ2-3
CDR3: CSVEGELGTDTQYF

V: TRBV12-3/TRBV12-4
J: TRBJ1-5
CDR3: CASSLSRVSNQPQHF

V: TRBV11-3
J: TRBJ2-7
CDR3: CASSRTLEQYF

V: TRBV5-5
J: TRBJ1-1
CDR3: CASSLVVGRYTEAFF

V: TRBV13
J: TRBJ2-2
CDR3: CASSKRVENTGELFF

V: TRBV3-1
J: TRBJ2-7
CDR3: CASSPGQAYYEQYF

V: TRBV5-6
J: TRBJ2-7
CDR3: CASSLAGAVYEQYF

V: TRBV4-1
J: TRBJ1-1
CDR3: CASSIHRDRGLLLDTEAFF

V: TRBV12-3/TRBV12-4
J: TRBJ2-1
CDR3: CASNLGIYNEQFF

V: TRBV20-1
J: TRBJ2-7
CDR3: CSADGRRGVQYF

V: TRBV6-2/TRBV6-3
J: TRBJ1-2
CDR3: CASSSDRDVGYTF

V: TRBV2
J: TRBJ2-1
CDR3: CASKAVGDEQFF

V: TRBV3-1
J: TRBJ2-7
CDR3: CASSQDWRVRMPRDF

V: TRBV10-3
J: TRBJ2-7
CDR3: CAISGTGVHEQYF